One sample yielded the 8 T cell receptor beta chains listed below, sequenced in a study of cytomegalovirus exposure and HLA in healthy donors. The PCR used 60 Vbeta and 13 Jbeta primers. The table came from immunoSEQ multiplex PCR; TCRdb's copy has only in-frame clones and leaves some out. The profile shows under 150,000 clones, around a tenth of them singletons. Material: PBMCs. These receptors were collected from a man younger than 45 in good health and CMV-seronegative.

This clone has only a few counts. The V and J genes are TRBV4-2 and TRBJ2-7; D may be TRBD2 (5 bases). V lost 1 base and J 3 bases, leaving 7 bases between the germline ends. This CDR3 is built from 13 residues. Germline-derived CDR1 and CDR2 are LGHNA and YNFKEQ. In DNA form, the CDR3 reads TGTGCCAGCAGCCAAGGAGGGCGCTACGAGCAGTACTTC. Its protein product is CASSQGGRYEQYF.

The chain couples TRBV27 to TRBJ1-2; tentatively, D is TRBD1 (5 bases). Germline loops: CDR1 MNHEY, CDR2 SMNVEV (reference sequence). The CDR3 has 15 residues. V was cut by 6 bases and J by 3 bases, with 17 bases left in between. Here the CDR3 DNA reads TGTGCCAGCAGCTCTCTAGGGGTTGGAGACTATGGCTACACCTTC. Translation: CASSSLGVGDYGYTF.

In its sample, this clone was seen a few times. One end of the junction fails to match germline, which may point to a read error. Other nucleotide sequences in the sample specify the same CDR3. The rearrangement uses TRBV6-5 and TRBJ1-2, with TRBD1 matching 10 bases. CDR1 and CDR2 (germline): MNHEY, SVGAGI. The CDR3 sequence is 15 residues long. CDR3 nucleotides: TGTGCCAGCAGTTACTCGGGACAGGGGTACTATGGATACACCTTC. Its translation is CASSYSGQGYYGYTF.

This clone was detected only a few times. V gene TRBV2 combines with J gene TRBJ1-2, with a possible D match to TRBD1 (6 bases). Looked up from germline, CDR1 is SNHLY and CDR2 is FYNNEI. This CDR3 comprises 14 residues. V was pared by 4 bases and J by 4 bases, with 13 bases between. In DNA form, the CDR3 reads TGTGCCAGCAGTGTGGGGGGGCGCCTCTATGGCTACACCTTC. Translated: CASSVGGRLYGYTF.

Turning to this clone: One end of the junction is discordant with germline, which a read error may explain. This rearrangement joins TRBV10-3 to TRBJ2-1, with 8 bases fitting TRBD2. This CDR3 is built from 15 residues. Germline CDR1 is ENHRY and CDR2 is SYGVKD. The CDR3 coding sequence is TGTGCGATCAGGAGCGAGCGGGGGAACTACAATGAGCAGTTCTTC. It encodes CAIRSERGNYNEQFF.

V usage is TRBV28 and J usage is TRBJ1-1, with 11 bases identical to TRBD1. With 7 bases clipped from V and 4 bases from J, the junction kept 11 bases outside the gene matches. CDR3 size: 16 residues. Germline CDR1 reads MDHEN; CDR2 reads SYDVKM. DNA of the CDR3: TGTGCCAGCACTGACCCTATTGGGACAGGGGGCACTGAAGCTTTCTTT. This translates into CASTDPIGTGGTEAFF.

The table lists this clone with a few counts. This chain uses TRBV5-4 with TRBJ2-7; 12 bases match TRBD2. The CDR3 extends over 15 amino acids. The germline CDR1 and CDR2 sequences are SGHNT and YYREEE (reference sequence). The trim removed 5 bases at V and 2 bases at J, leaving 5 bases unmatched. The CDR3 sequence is CASRNRLAGAYEQYF. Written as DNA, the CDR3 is TGTGCCAGCAGAAACAGACTAGCGGGGGCCTACGAGCAGTACTTC.

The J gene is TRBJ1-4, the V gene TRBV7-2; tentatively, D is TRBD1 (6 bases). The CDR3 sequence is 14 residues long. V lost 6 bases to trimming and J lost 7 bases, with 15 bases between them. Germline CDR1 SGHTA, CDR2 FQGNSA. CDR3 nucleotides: TGTGCCAGCAGACCGGACAGTTCGGGTGAAAAACTGTTTTTT. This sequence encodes CASRPDSSGEKLFF.